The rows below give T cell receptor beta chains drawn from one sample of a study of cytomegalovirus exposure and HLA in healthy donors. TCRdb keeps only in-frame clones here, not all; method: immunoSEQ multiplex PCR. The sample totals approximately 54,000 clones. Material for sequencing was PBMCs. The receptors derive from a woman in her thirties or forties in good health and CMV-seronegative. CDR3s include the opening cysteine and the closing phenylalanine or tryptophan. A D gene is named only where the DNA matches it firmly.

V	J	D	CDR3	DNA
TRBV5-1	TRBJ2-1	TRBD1	CASSLVGQNNEQFF	TGCGCCAGCAGCTTGGTGGGACAGAACAATGAGCAGTTCTTC
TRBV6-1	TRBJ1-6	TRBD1	CASSEAGTGISPLHF	TGTGCCAGCAGTGAAGCCGGGACAGGAATTTCACCCCTCCACTTT
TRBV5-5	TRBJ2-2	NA	CASSSMSRVTTGELFF	TGTGCCAGCAGCTCCATGAGCAGGGTAACGACCGGGGAGCTGTTTTTT
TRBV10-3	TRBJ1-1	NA	CAISDRNRAQSEAFF	TGTGCCATCAGTGACCGGAACAGGGCTCAGTCTGAAGCTTTCTTT
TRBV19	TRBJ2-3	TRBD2	CASSVAGGQDTQYF	TGTGCCAGTAGCGTAGCGGGGGGGCAAGATACGCAGTATTTT
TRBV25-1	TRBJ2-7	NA	CAIPPWRQKNTYEQYF	TGTGCCATCCCGCCGTGGAGACAGAAGAATACCTACGAGCAGTACTTC
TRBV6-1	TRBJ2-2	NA	CASSGGGTGVTGELFF	TGTGCCAGCAGTGGGGGGGGGACAGGAGTCACCGGGGAGCTGTTTTTT
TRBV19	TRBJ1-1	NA	CASSIKAGWATEAFF	TGTGCCAGTAGTATAAAAGCAGGATGGGCCACTGAAGCTTTCTTT
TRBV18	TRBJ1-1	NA	CASSPLVEDTEAFF	TGTGCCAGCTCACCACTGGTGGAGGACACTGAAGCTTTCTTT
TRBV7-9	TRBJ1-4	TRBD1	CASSLGTGGAGKLFF	TGTGCCAGCAGCTTAGGAACAGGGGGCGCCGGAAAACTGTTTTTT